The rows below give T cell receptor beta chains drawn from one sample of a study of a mutant IDH1 vaccine in newly diagnosed glioma. Sequencing used immunoSEQ multiplex PCR; TCRdb keeps in-frame clones, though not all of them. Among about 72,000 clones listed, about four fifths were seen once. These receptors have no known antigen. Sequenced material: PBMCs, taken from a glioma patient whose treatment included an IDH1 peptide vaccine. The origin of the receptors is a man aged 18 to 29 with glioma. Each CDR3 is given with its conserved first and last residue. Only part of the rows carry a size: once, few, many, or a class if the clone is expanded.

size: -
V: TRBV7-9
CDR3: CASSLSSDNEQYF

size: -
V: TRBV30
CDR3: CAWSRLAGASTDTQYF

size: -
V: TRBV7-9
CDR3: CASSSGQGASYEQYF

size: -
V: TRBV29-1
CDR3: CSVPNRVNTEAFF

size: -
V: TRBV9
CDR3: CASSVAGQGATYEQYF

size: -
V: TRBV5-8
CDR3: CASSRTGTSGEETQYF

size: -
V: TRBV4-3
CDR3: CASSQDRVDYEQYF

size: -
V: TRBV7-6
CDR3: CASSLDPSGSGELFF

size: -
V: TRBV15
CDR3: CATSRARWLDTEAFF

size: -
V: TRBV28
CDR3: CASSLVTPLRANVLTF

size: -
V: TRBV7-3
CDR3: CASSSGQGTEAFF

size: -
V: TRBV9
CDR3: CASSPRMGYTQYF

size: -
V: TRBV7-9
CDR3: CASSLVWTGSNTEAFF

size: -
V: TRBV7-2
CDR3: CASSSPGIGNYGYTF

size: -
V: TRBV18
CDR3: CASSPSGAASGNTIYF

size: -
V: TRBV15
CDR3: CATSRGDPQETQYF

size: -
V: TRBV9
CDR3: CASSPLGLAGETQFF

size: -
V: TRBV6-1
CDR3: CASSEVRRGPQHF

size: once
V: TRBV5-1
CDR3: CASGPRKLFF

size: -
V: TRBV10-3
CDR3: CAISEQPPGRGIYEQYF

size: -
V: TRBV7-9
CDR3: CASSLSGSMVYEQYF

size: -
V: TRBV6-5
CDR3: CASSYQGALNSPLHF

size: -
V: TRBV19
CDR3: CASKGTPQYNEQFF

size: -
V: TRBV7-9
CDR3: CASSSPYTRTEAFF

size: few
V: TRBV2
CDR3: CASSDRYNEQFF

size: -
V: TRBV6-5
CDR3: CASSFGRHSGANVLTF

size: -
V: TRBV7-9
CDR3: CASSLLGNYEQYF

size: -
V: TRBV30
CDR3: CAWSSKTGSPQGTQYF

size: once
V: TRBV2
CDR3: CASSVQYEGGWVEKLFF

size: -
V: TRBV20-1
CDR3: CSLDRDYGYTF

size: few
V: TRBV6-5
CDR3: CASSYLGEAFF

size: few
V: TRBV7-9
CDR3: CATRRQRGTGNTIYF

size: -
V: TRBV19
CDR3: CASSIVAGGPLSGANVLTF

size: -
V: TRBV15
CDR3: CATSRAVGGKGPGIYGYTF

size: -
V: TRBV11-2
CDR3: CASSLFPGQGYGYTF

size: -
V: TRBV27
CDR3: CASRLTALSGNTIYF

size: once
V: TRBV2
CDR3: CASSEAAAGSYTDTQYF

size: -
V: TRBV30
CDR3: CAWAQLAVSTDTQYF

size: -
V: TRBV11-2
CDR3: CASSLDIGRGYTF

size: -
V: TRBV5-6
CDR3: CASSAGVVEKLFF

size: -
V: TRBV9
CDR3: CASSVVARVAGDTDTQYF

size: -
V: TRBV7-6
CDR3: CASSLGENPYEQYF

size: -
V: TRBV30
CDR3: CAWSEGPTVQAFF

size: few
V: TRBV30
CDR3: CAWTRDRAGNTIYF

size: -
V: TRBV5-4
CDR3: CASTRDRGNSPLHF

size: -
V: TRBV7-9
CDR3: CASSPGSGGRPQHF

size: -
V: TRBV6-5
CDR3: CASGGLAGGENTQYF

size: -
V: TRBV11-2
CDR3: CASSLAPSRPGVPFGEQYF

size: -
V: TRBV6-6
CDR3: CASSYSDKVNTEAFF

size: -
V: TRBV19
CDR3: CASSTRGSSSSYNEQFF

size: -
V: TRBV4-1
CDR3: CASSHPGTGYEQYF

size: -
V: TRBV6-1
CDR3: CASSEEGTGARPQHF

size: -
V: TRBV6-1
CDR3: CASSEFGRGKETQYF

size: -
V: TRBV7-9
CDR3: CASSPVTGGLDGTEAFF

size: -
V: TRBV7-6
CDR3: CASSRTSGSWTDTQYF

size: -
V: TRBV30
CDR3: CAWSLIGSGGTEAFF

size: once
V: TRBV5-8
CDR3: CASSLVPTEAFF

size: -
V: TRBV5-1
CDR3: CASSLEAYSDEQYF